This TCR beta chain appears in the sequencing data of a study of T cell repertoires in cytomegalovirus infection. Comment on this clonotype: Its antigen is currently unknown.

From the reads, TCRdb called clonotypes with MiXCR, one entry per CDR3 protein. The sample shows over 150,000 distinct CDR3 sequences, approximately 15% of them seen only once. Germline V gene sequence: CDR1 SQVTM, CDR2 ANQGSEA. This CDR3 is 17 amino acids long. Trimming at V came to 7 bases and at J to 3 bases, leaving 18 bases not matched to a gene. Broader study findings: CMV-specific TCR beta clonotypes restricted by HLA-C were the ones dominating the ex vivo response.

This chain connects TRBV29-1 to TRBJ1-5, with 7 bases fitting TRBD1. Sequencing was carried out using PBMCs. This TCR was recovered from a human donor in good health (CMV status not recorded). Some clones in this sample may be carry-over from other donors' samples. CDR3: CSGSMTGFGKINQPQHF. In DNA, the CDR3 is TGCAGCGGGTCCATGACAGGGTTCGGAAAAATCAATCAGCCCCAGCATTTT.